Listed below are T cell receptor beta chains from one sample, sequenced in a study of B cell selection in AIRE deficiency. Assay: immunoSEQ multiplex PCR; the TCRdb copy retains only in-frame clones and omits some. This table has about 22,000 clones, 80% to 95% appearing once. Material for sequencing was CD4+CD25+ Tregs sorted from PBMCs. These receptors all come from a human donor in good health. The CDR3 runs from the conserved cysteine through the conserved F or W.

V gene	CDR3 protein
TRBV29-1	CSVESQAPSSYNEQFF
TRBV29-1	CSVERDYGYTF
TRBV5-4	CASSLRRQGGVNF
TRBV5-1	CASSLAGGNPNEQFF
TRBV19	CATRGTGGWSGANVLTF
TRBV11-2	CASSLPPEGGVFEQYF
TRBV5-5	CASSLGATNYGYTF
TRBV5-1	CASSATGGVAETQYF
TRBV9	CASSAVTGTGELFF
TRBV23-1	CARPRQGVSEQYF
TRBV5-1	CASNPDSLRNYGYTF
TRBV9	CASSVQGRGGPQHF
TRBV18	CASSQTTGTYNEQFF
TRBV11-2	CASSLGLGLADTQYF
TRBV19	CASSNPDRSGTDTQYF
TRBV1	CTSSQDRRGDRGTSSGNTIYF
TRBV10-3	CAISGVGSYEQYF
TRBV5-4	CASFNPGQSYEQYF
TRBV30	CAWSRRGAAGNTIYF
TRBV11-2	CASSLVQETQYF
TRBV7-2	CASSPEGGQPQHF
TRBV7-2	CASSLEVGTYNEQFF
TRBV28	CASKPAGRNYYGYTF
TRBV5-1	CASSLVTGAPEQYF
TRBV11-1	CASSSTESHEQFF
TRBV5-4	CASSQDPRLNTEAFF
TRBV11-2	CASRSEGEAFF
TRBV7-9	CASSLANRNEQFF
TRBV19	CASSMGRDTQYF
TRBV4-2	CASSPLVGHEQYF
TRBV6-6	CASSPPGHRNEKLFF
TRBV5-6	CASNQWAGGPSPLHF
TRBV5-5	CASSLAGGPGYGYTF
TRBV30	CAWSVRGASDQPQHF
TRBV10-3	CATGGLAGSVTDTQYF
TRBV27	CASRPGRSVCEQFF
TRBV9	CASSVDFNEQFF
TRBV2	CASSEEGFNQPQHF
TRBV18	CASSPEGTSGTGELFF
TRBV10-2	CASSDIAGLADEQFF
TRBV15	CATSRDMNTEAFF
TRBV2	CASKLTKSYNEKLFF
TRBV25-1	CASSAQGGLNIQYF
TRBV18	CASSPNQETQYF
TRBV2	CASRQREAPDTQYF
TRBV10-2	CASRGPGRVATEAFF
TRBV5-1	CASSAIVPNTEAFF
TRBV18	CASSIRQDSYEQYF
TRBV5-1	CASSLDRLAGGNRMAETQYF
TRBV25-1	CATALAGGFREQYF
TRBV25-1	CASRITGVRGAFF
TRBV18	CASSPGTTNYGYTF